Here is one T cell receptor beta chain with its context. This sample stems from a study of control samples from healthy donors and cancer patients. The CDR3 consists of 14 residues. Trimming took 4 bases from V and 1 from J; bases not matched to a gene: 2. Germline V gene data show CDR1 as SGHNT and CDR2 as YYREEE (reference sequence). Repertoires were generated with immunoSEQ multiplex PCR, while TCRdb's copy carries only in-frame clones and drops some. Of about 130,000 clones listed, roughly 92% are singletons. This sequence was found in a man aged 18 to 35 in good health. The V and J genes are TRBV5-4 and TRBJ1-2; 9 bases agree with TRBD1. Input material: blood. The CDR3 loop reads CASSVDRGNYGYTF. The CDR3 DNA reads as TGTGCCAGCAGCGTGGACAGGGGTAACTATGGCTACACCTTC.